The rows below give T cell receptor beta chains drawn from one sample of a study of blood T cell repertoires in COVID-19. The repertoire was sequenced with immunoSEQ multiplex PCR; TCRdb's copy has only in-frame clones and lacks some. The table includes roughly 90,000 clones, around 86% detected once. Sequenced material: peripheral blood. These receptors came from a human donor in a cohort sampled during active COVID-19. Each CDR3 is given with its conserved first and last residue. The D gene is left open where the match is weak. Clone size is stated in some rows and not others, as once, few, many or a class when expanded.

v_call,d_call,j_call,clone_size,cdr3_nt,cdr3_aa
TRBV9,-,TRBJ2-2,-,TGTGCCAGCAGCGTAGATCGGGGAACCGGGGAGCTGTTTTTT,CASSVDRGTGELFF
TRBV9,-,TRBJ2-1,once,TGTGCCAGCAGCGTAGACAGCAATGAGCAGTTCTTC,CASSVDSNEQFF
TRBV10-3,TRBD2,TRBJ2-4,-,TGTGCCATCAGTGAGTTTCCGGGACTAGCGGTTCCGGGCGCCAAAAACATTCAGTACTTC,CAISEFPGLAVPGAKNIQYF
TRBV6-4,-,TRBJ1-2,-,TGTGCCAGCAGCCAGGGGCGTTACTATGGCTACACCTTC,CASSQGRYYGYTF
TRBV4-1,-,TRBJ1-1,-,TGCGCCAGCAGCCAAAACCCGGGACAACGGAACACTGAAGCTTTCTTT,CASSQNPGQRNTEAFF
TRBV7-6,-,TRBJ2-7,few,TGTGCCAGCAGCTTAGGAGTTGGAGGGTCGGCCGAGCAGTACTTC,CASSLGVGGSAEQYF
TRBV7-8,TRBD2,TRBJ2-1,-,TGTGCCAGCAGCTTGGGGACTAGCGGCTACAATGAGCAGTTCTTC,CASSLGTSGYNEQFF
TRBV12-3/TRBV12-4,TRBD1,TRBJ1-1,once,TGTGCCAGCAGTTCCAAACAGGGGACTGAAGCTTTCTTT,CASSSKQGTEAFF
TRBV7-2,-,TRBJ2-7,-,TGTGCCAGCAGCTCCCGACGCCGACTCTACGAGCAGTACTTC,CASSSRRRLYEQYF
TRBV21-1,-,TRBJ2-3,few,TGTGCCAGCAGCAAAGTAATAGCGGGATCCACAGATACGCAGTATTTT,CASSKVIAGSTDTQYF
TRBV9,TRBD2,TRBJ2-7,-,TGTGCCAGCAGCGTAGGGACTAGTTTAAGCTCCTACGAGCAGTACTTC,CASSVGTSLSSYEQYF
TRBV13,-,TRBJ2-5,-,TGTGCCAGCAGCTTAACTGACCAAGAGACCCAGTACTTC,CASSLTDQETQYF
TRBV4-3,-,TRBJ1-2,-,TGCGCCAGCAGCCAAGGTGGCGGGAACTATGGCTACACCTTC,CASSQGGGNYGYTF
TRBV6-6,TRBD2,TRBJ2-4,-,TGTGCCAGCACGCCCAGCGGGATATACGGCAAAAACATTCAGTACTTC,CASTPSGIYGKNIQYF
TRBV11-2,-,TRBJ2-3,-,-,CASSLFGQATDTQYF
TRBV12-5,-,TRBJ2-1,-,TGTGCTAGTGGTTTGCTCCAGAATGAGCAGTTCTTC,CASGLLQNEQFF
TRBV5-5,-,TRBJ2-5,-,TGTGCCAGCAGCTTGGGGGCAGGGCAAGAGACCCAGTACTTC,CASSLGAGQETQYF
TRBV19,TRBD1,TRBJ1-4,-,TGTGCCAGTAGTAGGGGACCGGGACAGGGCAACGAAAAACTGTTTTTT,CASSRGPGQGNEKLFF
TRBV6-5,TRBD2,TRBJ2-3,-,TGTGCCAGCAGCCGAGGGACTAGCGGGAGTACTGCGCAGTATTTT,CASSRGTSGSTAQYF
TRBV9,-,TRBJ1-2,-,TGTGCCAGCAGCGTAGATGCAGGGTGGTATGGCTACACCTTC,CASSVDAGWYGYTF
TRBV28,TRBD2,TRBJ2-2,-,TGTGCCAGCAGCGGACTAGCGGGAGCCACCGGGGAGCTGTTTTTT,CASSGLAGATGELFF